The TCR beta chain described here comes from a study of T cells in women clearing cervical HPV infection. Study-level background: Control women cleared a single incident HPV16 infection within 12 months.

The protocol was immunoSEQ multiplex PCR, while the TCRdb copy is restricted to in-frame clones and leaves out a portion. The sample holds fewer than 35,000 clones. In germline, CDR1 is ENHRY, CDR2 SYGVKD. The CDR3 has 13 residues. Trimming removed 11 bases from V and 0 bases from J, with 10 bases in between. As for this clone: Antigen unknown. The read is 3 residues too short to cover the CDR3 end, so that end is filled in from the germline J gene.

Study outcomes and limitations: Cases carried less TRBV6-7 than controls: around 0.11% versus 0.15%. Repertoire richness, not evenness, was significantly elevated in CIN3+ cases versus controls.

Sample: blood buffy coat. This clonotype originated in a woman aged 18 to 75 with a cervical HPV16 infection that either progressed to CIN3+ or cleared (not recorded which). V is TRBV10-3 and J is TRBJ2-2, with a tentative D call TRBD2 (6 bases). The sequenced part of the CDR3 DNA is TGTGCCGCGGGGTACGCGAACACCGGGGAG. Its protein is CAAGYANTGE. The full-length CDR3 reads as CAAGYANTGELFF.